This TCR beta chain appears in the sequencing data of a study of blood T cell repertoires in COVID-19. In the study overall: Spain, Italy and the United States supplied samples that represented acute and convalescent COVID-19.

Some clones are missing from TCRdb's copy, which holds only in-frame ones; the method was immunoSEQ multiplex PCR. The sample records about 210,000 clones, 88% being singletons. The V gene end was trimmed by 0 bases and the J gene end by 8 bases; junction bases not matched to a gene: 6. The CDR3 totals 15 residues. The V gene's germline CDR1 is SGDLS and CDR2 YYNGEE. The rearrangement links TRBV9 to TRBJ2-1; 9 bases fit TRBD2. The receptor was isolated from an older man with acute or convalescent COVID-19. Sample: peripheral blood. The CDR3 spells CASSVVGLALDEQFF. The CDR3, as DNA: TGTGCCAGCAGCGTAGTCGGACTAGCGCTCGATGAGCAGTTCTTC.